Listed below are T cell receptor beta chains from one sample, sequenced in a study of blood T cell repertoires in COVID-19. Profiled with immunoSEQ multiplex PCR; TCRdb holds only in-frame clones, not every one. Of about 240,000 clones in the sample, about nine tenths were seen once. The sequencing input was PBMCs or T cells enriched from blood (not recorded which). The receptors stem from a woman in her 30s with acute COVID-19. CDR3s include the opening cysteine and the closing phenylalanine or tryptophan. D genes are given only for firm matches. A row's size may be missing; if present it is once, few, many or a size class.

TRBJ2-2	TRBD1	16	NA	TRBV6-6	CASSYTDRGGTGELFF	TGTGCCAGCAGTTACACGGACAGGGGGGGTACCGGGGAGCTGTTTTTT
TRBJ2-1	TRBD2	15	NA	TRBV6-5	CASSYPLLAGVSKFF	TGTGCCAGCAGTTACCCGCTTCTAGCGGGGGTAAGTAAGTTCTTC
TRBJ1-5	NA	14	NA	TRBV6-5	CASRSRAGNQPQHF	TGTGCCAGCAGGTCGAGGGCGGGGAATCAGCCCCAGCATTTT
TRBJ2-5	NA	14	NA	TRBV19	CASSIGGDQETQYF	TGTGCCAGTAGTATAGGGGGGGACCAAGAGACCCAGTACTTC
TRBJ2-7	TRBD2	12	NA	TRBV7-2	CASGRGDYEQYF	TGTGCCAGCGGCCGGGGGGACTACGAGCAGTACTTC
TRBJ2-6	TRBD2	15	NA	TRBV24-1	CATESGGSGANVLTF	TGTGCCACCGAATCGGGAGGGTCTGGGGCCAACGTCCTGACTTTC
TRBJ2-2	TRBD2	16	NA	TRBV4-2	CASTQEAGGRGGELFF	TGTGCCAGCACCCAAGAAGCGGGGGGGCGTGGCGGGGAGCTGTTTTTT
TRBJ1-1	NA	14	NA	TRBV10-3	CAISESRGSTEAFF	TGTGCCATCAGTGAGTCGCGAGGGTCCACTGAAGCTTTCTTT
TRBJ2-3	NA	11	NA	TRBV20-1	CSAGARNTQYF	TGCAGTGCTGGGGCAAGAAATACGCAGTATTTT
TRBJ2-3	TRBD1	17	NA	TRBV5-1	CASSLLPGQGAQDTQYF	TGCGCCAGCAGCTTGCTACCGGGACAGGGGGCCCAGGATACGCAGTATTTT
TRBJ1-5	NA	13	NA	TRBV18	CASSPGGDQPQHF	TGTGCCAGCTCACCGGGCGGGGATCAGCCCCAGCATTTT
TRBJ1-1	NA	14	few	TRBV4-1	CASSPTYQGTEAFF	TGCGCCAGCAGCCCTACCTACCAGGGAACTGAAGCTTTCTTT
TRBJ2-2	TRBD1	14	once	TRBV2	CAKSGTANTGELFF	TGTGCCAAATCCGGGACAGCAAACACCGGGGAGCTGTTTTTT
TRBJ1-3	NA	15	NA	TRBV18	CASSPRLGEGNTIYF	TGTGCCAGCTCACCACGTCTGGGCGAAGGAAACACCATATATTTT
TRBJ2-5	NA	15	NA	TRBV3-1/TRBV3-2	CASSQVTGSPETQYF	TGTGCCAGCAGCCAAGTCACGGGGTCCCCAGAGACCCAGTACTTC
TRBJ1-6	NA	15	NA	TRBV27	CASSLHGGRDSPLHF	TGTGCCAGCAGCCTGCATGGGGGCAGGGATTCACCCCTCCACTTT
TRBJ2-2	NA	17	NA	TRBV5-1	CASSSPGAGTNTGELFF	TGCGCCAGCAGCTCACCCGGGGCGGGAACGAACACCGGGGAGCTGTTTTTT
TRBJ2-3	TRBD1	13	NA	TRBV5-1	CASLGQGGDTQYF	TGCGCCAGCCTGGGACAGGGGGGGGATACGCAGTATTTT
TRBJ1-1	NA	14	NA	TRBV19	CASSLREVSTEAFF	TGTGCCAGTAGTCTCCGGGAGGTAAGCACTGAAGCTTTCTTT
TRBJ2-3	NA	14	NA	TRBV30	CAWTVGGGTDTQYF	TGTGCCTGGACGGTCGGGGGAGGCACAGATACGCAGTATTTT
TRBJ1-2	TRBD1	14	NA	TRBV3-1/TRBV3-2	CASSQDTGAYGYTF	TGTGCCAGCAGCCAAGATACAGGGGCCTATGGCTACACCTTC
TRBJ1-2	NA	16	once	TRBV19	CASSIDPAGTRYGYTF	TGTGCCAGTAGTATAGATCCCGCCGGGACACGCTATGGCTACACCTTC
TRBJ1-3	NA	15	NA	TRBV6-5	CASGERGARGNTIYF	TGTGCCAGCGGCGAACGCGGGGCGCGTGGAAACACCATATATTTT
TRBJ1-1	NA	13	NA	TRBV5-1	CASSEGVNTEAFF	TGCGCCAGCAGCGAGGGGGTGAACACTGAAGCTTTCTTT
TRBJ1-5	NA	14	NA	TRBV24-1	CATSGPGSNQPQHF	TGTGCCACCAGTGGGCCGGGTAGCAATCAGCCCCAGCATTTT
TRBJ1-5	TRBD1	14	NA	TRBV2	CASSRGQGGQPQHF	TGTGCCAGCAGTCGAGGACAGGGTGGGCAGCCCCAGCATTTT
TRBJ2-7	NA	14	NA	TRBV6-2/TRBV6-3	CASSYPPRPREQYF	TGTGCCAGCAGTTACCCGCCGCGGCCCCGGGAGCAGTACTTC
TRBJ1-1	NA	13	few	TRBV12-3/TRBV12-4	CASSLARATEAFF	TGTGCCAGCAGTTTAGCGCGGGCCACTGAAGCTTTCTTT
TRBJ1-6	NA	15	NA	TRBV3-1/TRBV3-2	CASSPRGQLNSPLHF	TGTGCCAGCAGCCCCCGTGGGCAGTTGAATTCACCCCTCCACTTT
TRBJ1-3	NA	16	NA	TRBV7-2	CASSFSGQSSGNTIYF	TGTGCCAGCAGCTTCTCAGGCCAGAGCTCTGGAAACACCATATATTTT
TRBJ2-2	TRBD2	13	NA	TRBV29-1	CSVDTGGTGELFF	TGCAGCGTTGATACGGGGGGGACCGGGGAGCTGTTTTTT
TRBJ1-6	NA	16	NA	TRBV10-3	CAISEGGFSYNSPLHF	TGTGCCATCAGTGAGGGGGGGTTCTCCTATAATTCACCCCTCCACTTT
TRBJ2-1	TRBD2	13	NA	TRBV30	CAWSLTSGEEQFF	TGTGCCTGGAGTTTAACTAGCGGGGAAGAGCAGTTCTTC
TRBJ1-1	NA	13	NA	TRBV6-5	CASSRPGVLEAFF	TGTGCCAGCAGTCGCCCAGGGGTCCTAGAAGCTTTCTTT
TRBJ2-7	NA	14	NA	TRBV6-1	CASSDLGGTNEQYF	TGTGCCAGCAGTGACCTAGGGGGTACTAACGAGCAGTACTTC
TRBJ1-4	NA	15	NA	TRBV18	CASSPPSGANEKLFF	TGTGCCAGCTCACCACCATCAGGTGCGAATGAAAAACTGTTTTTT
TRBJ2-5	TRBD1	14	NA	TRBV19	CASRQTGGRETQYF	TGTGCCAGTAGGCAAACAGGGGGCCGAGAGACCCAGTACTTC
TRBJ1-1	NA	13	NA	TRBV10-2	CASNGGLNTEAFF	TGCGCCAGCAATGGAGGATTGAACACTGAAGCTTTCTTT
TRBJ2-2	NA	14	NA	TRBV7-8	CASSPGGAAGELFF	TGTGCCAGCAGCCCGGGTGGGGCGGCCGGGGAGCTGTTTTTT
TRBJ1-1	NA	14	NA	TRBV5-1	CASSEGSLNTEAFF	TGCGCCAGCAGCGAGGGCAGCTTGAACACTGAAGCTTTCTTT
TRBJ2-7	TRBD1	16	once	TRBV5-1	CASSPEGTGVSYEQYF	TGCGCCAGCAGCCCGGAAGGGACAGGGGTTTCCTACGAGCAGTACTTC
TRBJ2-1	TRBD1	16	few	TRBV11-2	CASSPGAGGTYNEQFF	TGTGCCAGCAGCCCCGGGGCAGGGGGAACCTACAATGAGCAGTTCTTC